This record covers a single T cell receptor beta chain. This clone was seen many times. Its cognate antigen has yet to be identified. One base away there is no much larger clone; base qualities are not given. Using the deep immunoSEQ assay, TCR CDR3 regions were amplified from genomic DNA by multiplex PCR. Extracted genomic DNA from each cell subset was spread evenly across all wells of several immunoSEQ 96-well plates, with each plate serving as a replicate. Each replicate PCR for unsorted PBMC received roughly 0.3 ug genomic DNA, equal to approximately 30,000 T cell genomes. Ten immunoSEQ deep assay plates were used to sequence unsorted PBMC genomic DNA. The purified libraries were quantified using a Qubit 3.0 fluorometer, sized with a Bioanalyzer 2100, and then quantified again using the KAPA Library Quantification kit. Every immunoSEQ 96-well plate was sequenced on a separate single-read 150-cycle Illumina NextSeq 550 flow cell. The source study handled its data this way. The immunoSEQ output contained only junctional sequences without quality scores, so filtering could not match that applied to full-length reads. To assign V/J genes and CDR3, sequences were annotated using PyIR, a Python wrapper for IgBLAST v1.9, with IMGT germline references. Reads were removed for weak V/J assignments (E-value above 1e-6), missing CDR3, stop codons, out-of-frame junctions, or ambiguous translated residues. V3J clonotypes were defined as sequences sharing the same inferred V gene, J gene, and CDR3 amino acid sequence. The percentage overlap between two repertoires was calculated by dividing the number of shared unique clonotypes by the size of the smaller repertoire. RTK rarefaction, the Chao1 estimator, and Recon v2.1 estimates of unobserved clonotypes were used to assess repertoire richness. TCRdb took over this immuneACCESS table, retaining in-frame rearrangements with V and J assigned. Such tables are incomplete; in checked studies, under half of the missing clones stem from an unresolved V gene, and the remainder is unexplained. That table gives V, J and clone size, and the DNA gave D and trimming. A total of 450,000 to 500,000 clones appear in this sample, more than 75% of them only once. The ten largest clones capture about 12% of the sample.

The CDR3 spans 16 residues, from the cysteine through the phenylalanine. The kept DNA is CDR3 alone, 48 bases in frame from the first base. The germline V gene yields KGHSH for CDR1 and LQKENI for CDR2. V gives up 0 bases and J gives up 4 bases, and the segment between their germline ends measures 13 bases. The donors were healthy, HIV-negative adults with no recently reported acute infections or vaccinations. Every donor was a Caucasian adult living in Nashville, Tennessee, USA. In the unsorted samples, 87 million or so PBMCs were counted, and genomic DNA was extracted using the QIAamp DNA Blood Mini kit. Blood was obtained by leukapheresis, after which PBMCs were separated by Ficoll-Histopaque density gradient centrifugation and cryopreserved in liquid nitrogen vapor phase. This record comes from a study of shared clonotypes between healthy human individuals (dated by TCRdb to the early 2020s). Background for the entire study: A couple of women and three men aged 18 to 49 years were included in the cohort. To estimate repertoire size and how much clonotype sharing occurs between individuals, the study deeply sequenced the blood TCR repertoires of several healthy adults. To increase sequencing depth and limit assay-specific biases, different laboratories used diverse techniques to prepare libraries and sequence TCR repertoires. Between about 0.85 and 10 billion PBMCs per donor were obtained by leukapheresis.

General findings and caveats noted by the study authors: Sampling was restricted to blood, and TCR repertoires in tissue are likely to differ from TCR repertoires in blood. Because the study included a small number of donors, the genetic and exposure-history diversity represented was limited. Pairwise subsampling led to the expectation that sequencing depth would affect the degree of clonotype sharing among donors.

Sequencing used PBMCs. This clonotype was sampled from a woman in her thirties or forties in good health. Some clones in this sample may be carry-over from other donors' samples. This sequence uses TRBV18 and TRBJ2-1; D gene: possibly TRBD1, on 5 matching bases. The sequenced DNA: TGTGCCAGCTCACCACCGGAGCCAGGGTGGTACAATGAGCAGTTCTTC. Translated, it reads CASSPPEPGWYNEQFF.